These T cell receptor beta chains were read from a single sample in a study of blood T cells in healthy people across ages. TCRdb itself ran the 5' RACE reads through MiXCR, one entry per CDR3 protein. The table has 890,000 or so distinct CDR3 sequences, about 62% seen once. The sequencing sample was made of blood. These TCRs come from a man aged 30 to 39 in good health. Both conserved end residues are part of each CDR3. The order of the fields is clone size, V gene, CDR3 protein. Expanded clones are given a class, and other clones once, few, many or no size at all.

NA	TRBV2	CASKAGNQGTQYF
NA	TRBV6-2/TRBV6-3	CASSSGTLSYEQYF
once	TRBV5-1	CASAGVARYEQYF
NA	TRBV5-1	CASSLGTIFYEQYF
NA	TRBV12-3/TRBV12-4	CASTPGGRDEQFF
once	TRBV12-3/TRBV12-4	CASIQRGTDYNEQFF
NA	TRBV7-8	CASSSYRRGRGLSDTQYF
NA	TRBV20-1	CSARDPYSGTTEAFF
NA	TRBV6-2/TRBV6-3	CASSYLGEQYF
few	TRBV4-1	CASSQEPSGRSETQYF
NA	TRBV20-1	CSARDNGVNQPQHF
NA	TRBV27	CASGPWGSGSTDTQYF
NA	TRBV7-2	CASSLSQGDQETQYF
NA	TRBV7-9	CASSYPGQISTDTQYF
NA	TRBV20-1	CSATSRDTKSGANVLTF
NA	TRBV6-2/TRBV6-3	CASSGTALGEQYF
NA	TRBV9	CASSAKRAGLLETQYF
few	TRBV10-3	CAISESYSSYNEQFF
NA	TRBV20-1	CSARGGQGANAGELFF
NA	TRBV20-1	CSARAILAKNIQYF
few	TRBV7-2	CASSLVDLDLQYF
NA	TRBV20-1	CSAPFSGGLPDTQYF
NA	TRBV3-1	CASSQLGQSATNEKLFF
NA	TRBV20-1	CSASSQGNQPQHF
NA	TRBV20-1	CSARDHSGGSPEQYF
NA	TRBV4-2	CASSQEPGPGPYNEQFF
NA	TRBV20-1	CSASPGGGARGGEQYF
NA	TRBV29-1	CSGILTSRNEQFF
NA	TRBV3-1	CASSQPGTPTTPDTQYF
NA	TRBV7-9	CASSFLGLARNEQFF
NA	TRBV3-1	CASSQVRDRLTGELFF
NA	TRBV6-2/TRBV6-3	CASGERLGSGEDTQYF
NA	TRBV7-3	CASSSGGGAYETQYF
NA	TRBV6-2/TRBV6-3	CAARDRAYEQYF
once	TRBV4-1	CASSDRLASEQYF
NA	TRBV7-8	CASTLYTQGGLAGGQETQYF
NA	TRBV4-3	CASSQEVRRGSRYGYTF
few	TRBV20-1	CSATGTTPPNYGYTF
NA	TRBV4-3	CASSQVTGPNQPQHF
NA	TRBV9	CASSEPGLTTDTQYF
few	TRBV12-3/TRBV12-4	CASSRQGGSFYGYTF
NA	TRBV9	CASSAGGGGPYEQYF
NA	TRBV3-1	CASSQSGTGSTF
NA	TRBV12-3/TRBV12-4	CASSFADLNSPLHF
NA	TRBV30	CALTGKIATNEKLFF
NA	TRBV2	CASAQGTGGFHEQYF
NA	TRBV10-3	CAISEIGAQEQFF
few	TRBV20-1	CSARSEGSNQPQHF
NA	TRBV7-2	CASSLAREVEQFF
once	TRBV6-4	CASSDRNSDTQYF
NA	TRBV9	CASSVGGPNQPQHF
NA	TRBV20-1	CSASSGGFLSYNEQFF
NA	TRBV18	CASSLGTTYWNEQFF
NA	TRBV6-2/TRBV6-3	CASSGTRQRQETQYF
NA	TRBV4-2	CASSQGDREAKTQYF